These 3 T cell receptor beta chains came from one sample sequenced in a study of cytomegalovirus exposure and HLA in healthy donors. Use of 60 Vbeta and 13 Jbeta primers characterized the PCR. Measured with immunoSEQ multiplex PCR; TCRdb has only the in-frame clones, and not every one. The sample carries under 200,000 clones, roughly three quarters recorded once. Sequenced material: PBMCs. The source is a male donor in good health and CMV-seropositive.

This clone has a single count. The chain combines TRBV27 with TRBJ2-1; D is perhaps TRBD2 (6 bases). This CDR3 contains 17 residues. The V gene lost 7 bases and the J gene lost 0 bases, with 19 bases spanning the gap. Germline values: CDR1 MNHEY, CDR2 SMNVEV (reference sequence). In DNA, the CDR3 is TGTGCCAGCATCTTGAATCCCCGGGGGTCCTCCTACAATGAGCAGTTCTTC. This codes for CASILNPRGSSYNEQFF.

On this clone: Other DNA sequences in this specimen translate into the identical CDR3. The chain combines TRBV11-2 with TRBJ2-5; D remains ambiguous. The CDR3 spans 11 residues. V dropped 1 base and J dropped 13 bases, with 10 bases sitting between them. CDR1 and CDR2 from the germline V gene are SGHAT and FQNNGV. In DNA, the CDR3 is TGTGCCAGCAGCTTAGGTCCAGGCTCGTACTTC. It yields the protein CASSLGPGSYF.

This clone was seen only a few times. V is TRBV7-9 and J is TRBJ1-2, with D unclear. Per the germline V gene, CDR1 is SEHNR and CDR2 is FQNEAQ (reference sequence). The CDR3 runs 15 residues. Deletions cut 6 bases from V and 0 bases from J, with 14 bases between. The CDR3 DNA is TGTGCCAGCAGTCATTACAGAGGGACTAACTATGGCTACACCTTC. Its translation is CASSHYRGTNYGYTF. Using reference TRBV7-9 and TRBJ1-2 for the parts outside the CDR3, the full variable domain is DTGVSQNPRHKITKRGQNVTFRCDPISEHNRLYWYRQTLGQGPEFLTYFQNEAQLEKSRLLSDRFSAERPKGSFSTLEIQRTEQGDSAMYLCASSHYRGTNYGYTFGSGTRLTVV.